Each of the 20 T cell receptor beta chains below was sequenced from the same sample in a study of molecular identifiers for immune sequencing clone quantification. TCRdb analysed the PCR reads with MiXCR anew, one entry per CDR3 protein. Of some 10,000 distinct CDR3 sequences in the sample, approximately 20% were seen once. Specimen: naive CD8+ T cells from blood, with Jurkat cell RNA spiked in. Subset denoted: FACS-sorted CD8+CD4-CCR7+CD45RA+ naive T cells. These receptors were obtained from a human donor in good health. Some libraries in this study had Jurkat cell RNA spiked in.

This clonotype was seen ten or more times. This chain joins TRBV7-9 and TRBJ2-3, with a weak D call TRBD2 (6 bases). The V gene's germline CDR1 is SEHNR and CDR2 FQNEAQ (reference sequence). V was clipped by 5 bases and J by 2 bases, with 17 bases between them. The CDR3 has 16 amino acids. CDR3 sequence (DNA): TGTGCCAGCAGCGCCACCGGGAGCCAGCCCACAGATACGCAGTATTTT. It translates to CASSATGSQPTDTQYF. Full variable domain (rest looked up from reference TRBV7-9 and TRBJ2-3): DTGVSQNPRHKITKRGQNVTFRCDPISEHNRLYWYRQTLGQGPEFLTYFQNEAQLEKSRLLSDRFSAERPKGSFSTLEIQRTEQGDSAMYLCASSATGSQPTDTQYFGPGTRLTVL.

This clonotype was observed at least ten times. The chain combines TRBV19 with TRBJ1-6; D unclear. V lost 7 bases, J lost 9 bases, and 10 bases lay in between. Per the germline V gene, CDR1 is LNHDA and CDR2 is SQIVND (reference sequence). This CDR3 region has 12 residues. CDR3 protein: CASTSGASPLHF. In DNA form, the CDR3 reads TGTGCCAGTACCTCAGGTGCTTCACCCCTCCACTTT. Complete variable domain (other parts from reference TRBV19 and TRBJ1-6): DGGITQSPKYLFRKEGQNVTLSCEQNLNHDAMYWYRQDPGQGLRLIYYSQIVNDFQKGDIAEGYSVSREKKESFPLTVTSAQKNPTAFYLCASTSGASPLHFGNGTRLTVT.

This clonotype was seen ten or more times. CDR3 in DNA: TGTGCCAGTAGTATAAGGGTAGCGGGTGACTTTGGGACCCAGTACTTC. Its translation is CASSIRVAGDFGTQYF. The chain employs TRBV19 and TRBJ2-5; 7 bases fit TRBD2. CDR1 and CDR2 (germline): LNHDA, SQIVND (reference sequence). This CDR3 spans 16 amino acids. V gave up 2 bases and J gave up 7 bases; unmatched junction bases: 13.

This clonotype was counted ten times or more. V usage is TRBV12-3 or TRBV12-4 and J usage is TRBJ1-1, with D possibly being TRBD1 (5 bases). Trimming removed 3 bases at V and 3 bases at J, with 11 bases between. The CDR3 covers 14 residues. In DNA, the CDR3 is TGTGCCAGCAGTTTTCAGGGTTTGTACACTGAAGCTTTCTTT. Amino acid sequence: CASSFQGLYTEAFF.

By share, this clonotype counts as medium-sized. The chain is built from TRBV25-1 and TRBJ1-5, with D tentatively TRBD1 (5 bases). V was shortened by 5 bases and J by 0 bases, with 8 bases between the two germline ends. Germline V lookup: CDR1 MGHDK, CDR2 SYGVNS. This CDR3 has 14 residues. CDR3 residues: CASSPDSSNQPQHF. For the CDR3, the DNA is TGTGCCAGCAGTCCAGACAGTAGCAATCAGCCCCAGCATTTT. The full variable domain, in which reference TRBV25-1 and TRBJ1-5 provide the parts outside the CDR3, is EADIYQTPRYLVIGTGKKITLECSQTMGHDKMYWYQQDPGMELHLIHYSYGVNSTEKGDLSSESTVSRIRTEHFPLTLESARPSHTSQYLCASSPDSSNQPQHFGDGTRLSIL.

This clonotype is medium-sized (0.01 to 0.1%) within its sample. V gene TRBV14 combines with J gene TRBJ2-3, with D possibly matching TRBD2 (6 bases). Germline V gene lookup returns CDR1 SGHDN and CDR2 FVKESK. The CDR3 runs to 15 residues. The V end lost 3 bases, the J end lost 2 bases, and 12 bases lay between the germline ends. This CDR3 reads CASSQRREYTDTQYF. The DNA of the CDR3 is TGTGCCAGCAGCCAGAGACGGGAGTACACAGATACGCAGTATTTT.

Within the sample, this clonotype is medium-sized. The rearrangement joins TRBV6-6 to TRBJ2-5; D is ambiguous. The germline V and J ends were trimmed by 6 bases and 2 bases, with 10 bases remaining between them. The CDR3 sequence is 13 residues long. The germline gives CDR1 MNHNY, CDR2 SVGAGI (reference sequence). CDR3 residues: CASRPGHQETQYF. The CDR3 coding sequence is TGTGCCAGCAGGCCGGGTCATCAAGAGACCCAGTACTTC.

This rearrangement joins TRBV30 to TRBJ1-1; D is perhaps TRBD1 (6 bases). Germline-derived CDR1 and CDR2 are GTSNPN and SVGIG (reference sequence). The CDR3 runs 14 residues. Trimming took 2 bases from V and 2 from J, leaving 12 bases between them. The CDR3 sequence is CAWSPRTVNTEAFF. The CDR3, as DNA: TGTGCCTGGAGTCCCCGGACAGTAAACACTGAAGCTTTCTTT. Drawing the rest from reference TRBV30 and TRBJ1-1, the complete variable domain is SQTIHQWPATLVQPVGSPLSLECTVEGTSNPNLYWYRQAAGRGLQLLFYSVGIGQISSEVPQNLSASRPQDRQFILSSKKLLLSDSGFYLCAWSPRTVNTEAFFGQGTRLTVV.

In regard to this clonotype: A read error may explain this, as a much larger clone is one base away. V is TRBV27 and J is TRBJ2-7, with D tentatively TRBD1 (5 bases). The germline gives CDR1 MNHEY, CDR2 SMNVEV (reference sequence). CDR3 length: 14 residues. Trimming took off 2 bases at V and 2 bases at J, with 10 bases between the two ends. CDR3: CASSLQGKAYEQYF. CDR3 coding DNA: TGTGCCAGCAGTTTACAGGGTAAGGCCTACGAGCAGTACTTC.

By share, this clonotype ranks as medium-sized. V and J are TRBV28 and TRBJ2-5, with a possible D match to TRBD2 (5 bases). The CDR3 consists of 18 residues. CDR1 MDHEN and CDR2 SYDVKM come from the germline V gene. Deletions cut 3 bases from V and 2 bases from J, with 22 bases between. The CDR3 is CASSFPAVPRPHQETQYF. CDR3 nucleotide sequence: TGTGCCAGCAGTTTTCCAGCGGTGCCCCGTCCGCATCAAGAGACCCAGTACTTC.

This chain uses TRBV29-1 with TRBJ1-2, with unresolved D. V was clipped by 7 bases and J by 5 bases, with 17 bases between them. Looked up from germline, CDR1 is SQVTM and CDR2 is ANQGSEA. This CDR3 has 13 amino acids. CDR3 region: CSGWNGGGYGYTF. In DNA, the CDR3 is TGCAGCGGCTGGAACGGTGGAGGATATGGCTACACCTTC.

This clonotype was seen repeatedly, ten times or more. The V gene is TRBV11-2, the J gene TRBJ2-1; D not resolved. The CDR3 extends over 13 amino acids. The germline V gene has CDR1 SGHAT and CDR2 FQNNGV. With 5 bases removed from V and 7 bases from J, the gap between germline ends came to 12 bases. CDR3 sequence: CASSPHVRNEQFF. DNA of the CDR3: TGTGCCAGCAGCCCCCATGTCCGTAATGAGCAGTTCTTC. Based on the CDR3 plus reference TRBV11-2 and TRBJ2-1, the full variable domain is EAGVAQSPRYKIIEKRQSVAFWCNPISGHATLYWYQQILGQGPKLLIQFQNNGVVDDSQLPKDRFSAERLKGVDSTLKIQPAKLEDSAVYLCASSPHVRNEQFFGPGTRLTVL.

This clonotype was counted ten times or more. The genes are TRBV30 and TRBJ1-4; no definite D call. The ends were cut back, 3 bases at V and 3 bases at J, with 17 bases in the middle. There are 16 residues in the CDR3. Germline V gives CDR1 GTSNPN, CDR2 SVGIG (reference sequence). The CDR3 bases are TGTGCCTGGAGGCACCCCCTGGGCAGCCCTAATGAAAAACTGTTTTTT. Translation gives CAWRHPLGSPNEKLFF.

CDR3 in amino acids: CASSFHGRPTEAFF. The CDR3 DNA is TGTGCCAGCAGTTTTCATGGAAGGCCCACTGAAGCTTTCTTT. The rearrangement uses TRBV28 and TRBJ1-1; D call uncertain. The length of the CDR3 is 14 residues. Germline assignment: CDR1 MDHEN and CDR2 SYDVKM. V shed 3 bases and J shed 4 bases, with 12 bases lying between them.

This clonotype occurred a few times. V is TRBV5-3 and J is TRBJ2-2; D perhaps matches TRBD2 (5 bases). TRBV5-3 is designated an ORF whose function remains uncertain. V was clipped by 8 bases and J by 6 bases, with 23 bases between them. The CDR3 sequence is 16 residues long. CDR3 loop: CASSPCGRGSSGELFF. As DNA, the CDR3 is TGTGCCAGCAGCCCGTGCGGCCGCGGGTCCTCCGGGGAGCTGTTTTTT.

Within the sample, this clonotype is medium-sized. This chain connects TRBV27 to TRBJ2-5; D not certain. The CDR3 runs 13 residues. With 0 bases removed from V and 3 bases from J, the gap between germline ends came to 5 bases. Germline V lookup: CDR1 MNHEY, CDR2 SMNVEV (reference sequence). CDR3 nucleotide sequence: TGTGCCAGCAGTTTATCTATTGAAGAGACCCAGTACTTC. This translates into CASSLSIEETQYF.

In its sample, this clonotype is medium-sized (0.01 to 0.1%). In DNA form, the CDR3 reads TGTGCCAGCATCCAGGGGGCGGGTGAGCAGTACTTC. It encodes CASIQGAGEQYF. The chain joins TRBV7-9 to TRBJ2-7, with 8 bases fitting TRBD1. The CDR3 loop spans 12 amino acids. V lost 7 bases and J lost 7; bases outside the gene matches: 6. CDR1 and CDR2 (germline): SEHNR, FQNEAQ (reference sequence).

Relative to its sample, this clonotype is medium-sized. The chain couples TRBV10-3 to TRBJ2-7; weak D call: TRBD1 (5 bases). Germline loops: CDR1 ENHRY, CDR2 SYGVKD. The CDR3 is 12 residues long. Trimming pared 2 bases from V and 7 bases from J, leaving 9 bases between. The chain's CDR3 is CAISETGNEQYF. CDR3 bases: TGTGCCATCAGTGAGACAGGTAATGAGCAGTACTTC.

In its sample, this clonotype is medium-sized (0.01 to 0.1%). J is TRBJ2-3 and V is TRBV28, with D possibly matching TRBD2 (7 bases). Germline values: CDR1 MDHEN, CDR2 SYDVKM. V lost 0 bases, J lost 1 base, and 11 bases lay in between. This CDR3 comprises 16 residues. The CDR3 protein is CASSLWGGARTDTQYF. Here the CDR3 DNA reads TGTGCCAGCAGTTTATGGGGGGGGGCCCGCACAGATACGCAGTATTTT. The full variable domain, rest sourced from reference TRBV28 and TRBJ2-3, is DVKVTQSSRYLVKRTGEKVFLECVQDMDHENMFWYRQDPGLGLRLIYFSYDVKMKEKGDIPEGYSVSREKKERFSLILESASTNQTSMYLCASSLWGGARTDTQYFGPGTRLTVL.

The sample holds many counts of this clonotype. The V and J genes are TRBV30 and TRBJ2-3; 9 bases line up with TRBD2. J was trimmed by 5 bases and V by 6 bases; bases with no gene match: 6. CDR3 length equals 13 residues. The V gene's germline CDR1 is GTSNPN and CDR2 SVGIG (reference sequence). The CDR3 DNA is TGTGCCTGTTACCTTAGCGGGGGAGATACGCAGTATTTT. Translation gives CACYLSGGDTQYF.